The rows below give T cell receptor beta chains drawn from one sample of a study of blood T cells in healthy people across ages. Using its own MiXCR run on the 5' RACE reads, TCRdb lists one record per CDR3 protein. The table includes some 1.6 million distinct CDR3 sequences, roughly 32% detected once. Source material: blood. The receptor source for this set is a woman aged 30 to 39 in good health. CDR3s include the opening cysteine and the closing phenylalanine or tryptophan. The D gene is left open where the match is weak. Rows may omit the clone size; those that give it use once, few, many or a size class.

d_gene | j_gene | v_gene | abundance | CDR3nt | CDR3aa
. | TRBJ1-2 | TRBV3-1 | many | TGTGCCAGCAGCCAAGATAGCGGCTACACCTTC | CASSQDSGYTF
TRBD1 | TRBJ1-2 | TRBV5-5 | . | TGTGCCAGCAGCTTGTGGACAGGAGCGACGGTACAGTATGGCTACACCTTC | CASSLWTGATVQYGYTF
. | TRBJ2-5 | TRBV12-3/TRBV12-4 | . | TGTGCCAGCAGTTCCTGGCTTTCGGGGGCTTGGGAGACCCAGTACTTC | CASSSWLSGAWETQYF
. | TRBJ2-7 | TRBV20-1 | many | TGCAGTGCGAGAGACGGCGAGCAGTACTTC | CSARDGEQYF
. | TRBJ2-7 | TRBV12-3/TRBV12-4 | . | TGTGCCAGCAGAGCTAGACAGGACTACGAGCAGTACTTC | CASRARQDYEQYF
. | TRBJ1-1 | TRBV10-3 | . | TGTGCCATCAGTGAGTCGGGGGGGTTCGCTTTCTTT | CAISESGGFAFF
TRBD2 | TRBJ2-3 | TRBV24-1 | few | TGTGCCACCAGTGATCGGACTAGCAGTAGCACAGATACGCAGTATTTT | CATSDRTSSSTDTQYF
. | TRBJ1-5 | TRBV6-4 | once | TGTGCCAGCAGTGACACCAATGCGGGCAGGGAGGATCAGCCCCAGCATTTT | CASSDTNAGREDQPQHF
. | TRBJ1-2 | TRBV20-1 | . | TGCAGTGCTAGAGAGGGGGGAGGCTATGGCTACACCTTC | CSAREGGGYGYTF
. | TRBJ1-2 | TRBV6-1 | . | TGTGCCAGTTGGGGGAAGGGCTATGGCTACACCTTC | CASWGKGYGYTF
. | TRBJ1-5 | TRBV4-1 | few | TGCGCCAGCAGCCAGAGGGACAATCAGCCCCAGCATTTT | CASSQRDNQPQHF
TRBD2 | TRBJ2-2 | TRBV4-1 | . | TGCGCCAGCAGCGCCTCGGGTAGCGGGGAAACGCGTGGGTCGGGGACCGGGGAGCTGTTTTTT | CASSASGSGETRGSGTGELFF
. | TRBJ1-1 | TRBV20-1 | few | TGCAGTGCTCCTTGGGGCAGTGGGGACACTGAAGCTTTCTTT | CSAPWGSGDTEAFF
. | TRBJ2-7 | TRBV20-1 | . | TGCAGTGCTAGAGTACCGGGGGGCCTTTCCTACGAGCAGTACTTC | CSARVPGGLSYEQYF
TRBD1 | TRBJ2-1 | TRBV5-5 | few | TGTGCCAGCAGCAGGACAGGGTTTAACAATGAGCAGTTCTTC | CASSRTGFNNEQFF
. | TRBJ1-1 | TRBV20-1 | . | TGCAGTGCTTGGACAGTAATGGACACTGAAGCTTTCTTT | CSAWTVMDTEAFF
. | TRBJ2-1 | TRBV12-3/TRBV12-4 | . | TGTGCCAGCAGTTTACATGGCCCACTGCAGTTCTTC | CASSLHGPLQFF
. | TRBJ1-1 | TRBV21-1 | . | TGTGCCAGCAGCACTCTACAGGGCAGGTCGGAAACTTTCTTT | CASSTLQGRSETFF
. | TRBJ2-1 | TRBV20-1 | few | TGCAGTACTCTGAATAGCGCAAACTACAATGAGCAGTTCTTC | CSTLNSANYNEQFF
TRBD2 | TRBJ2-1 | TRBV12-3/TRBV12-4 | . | TGTGCCAGCAGCCGTAGCGGGGGGGCGATTAGTAACAATGAGCAGTTCTTC | CASSRSGGAISNNEQFF
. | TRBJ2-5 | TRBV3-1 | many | TGTGCCAGCAGCCAGGTTTCTACAGCTACCCAAGAGACCCAGTACTTC | CASSQVSTATQETQYF
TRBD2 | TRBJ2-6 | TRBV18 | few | TGTGCCAGCTCACCACCGGGGAGGGTCCAACCATCTGGGGCCAACGTCCTGACTTTC | CASSPPGRVQPSGANVLTF
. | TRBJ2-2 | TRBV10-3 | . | TGTGCCATCAGTGAAGGGGGAGGGACAGATAACACCGGGGAGCGGTTTTTT | CAISEGGGTDNTGERFF
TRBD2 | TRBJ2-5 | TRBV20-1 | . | TGCAGTGCTTTGGGACTAGCGGGAGAGGAGACCCAGTACTTC | CSALGLAGEETQYF
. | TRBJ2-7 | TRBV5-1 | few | TGCGCCAGCAGGGATGGGGGTAAGGGACACGAGCAGTACTTC | CASRDGGKGHEQYF
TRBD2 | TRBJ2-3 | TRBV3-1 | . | TGTGCCAGCAGCCAAGGGGCGGGGGTCAGCACAGATACGCAGTATTTT | CASSQGAGVSTDTQYF
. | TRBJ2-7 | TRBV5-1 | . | TGCGCCAGCAGCGCCGACAGAGAGCAGTACTTC | CASSADREQYF
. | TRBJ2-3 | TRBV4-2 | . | TGTGCCAGCAGCCAAGATCTCCGTGGGCAGGGCACAGATACGCAGTATTTT | CASSQDLRGQGTDTQYF
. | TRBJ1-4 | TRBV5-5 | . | TGTGCCAGCAGTTCCCACGGAATTTATAATGAAAAACTGTTTTTT | CASSSHGIYNEKLFF
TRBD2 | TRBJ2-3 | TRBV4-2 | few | TGTGCCAGCAGCCAAGAATTGGGACTAGCGGGAGAACATACGCAGTATTTT | CASSQELGLAGEHTQYF
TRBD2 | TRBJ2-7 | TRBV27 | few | TGTGCCAGCAGCCTAGGGCCTAGCGGGAGCTACGAGCAGTACTTC | CASSLGPSGSYEQYF
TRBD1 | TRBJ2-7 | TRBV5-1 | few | TGCGCCAGCAGCCCCCGGGACAGAAGCTCCTACGAGCAGTACTTC | CASSPRDRSSYEQYF
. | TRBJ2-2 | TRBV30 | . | TGTGCCTGGAGTGTTGCCGGGGAGCTGTTTTTT | CAWSVAGELFF
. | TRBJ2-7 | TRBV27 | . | TGTGCCAGCAGTTTGGAGGGGAAGGACTACGAGCAGTACTTC | CASSLEGKDYEQYF
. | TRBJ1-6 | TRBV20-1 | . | TGCAGTGCTAGAGAAACAACCTATAATTCACCCCTCCACTTT | CSARETTYNSPLHF
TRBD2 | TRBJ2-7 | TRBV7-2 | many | TGTGCCAGCAGCCTCGGACTAGCGGGTAACTCCTACGAGCAGTACTTC | CASSLGLAGNSYEQYF
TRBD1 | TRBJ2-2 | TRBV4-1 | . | TGCGCCAGCAGCCGTTCGACAGGGGATCCCGGGGAGCTGTTTTTT | CASSRSTGDPGELFF
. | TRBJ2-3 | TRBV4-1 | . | TGCGCCAGCAGCCAATCGGGCAAGGGCACAGATACGCAGTATTTT | CASSQSGKGTDTQYF
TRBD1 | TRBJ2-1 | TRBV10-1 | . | TGCGCCAGCAGTTCCGACAGGACAGGTTCCTACAATGAGCAGTTCTTC | CASSSDRTGSYNEQFF
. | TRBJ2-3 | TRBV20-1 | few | TGCAGTGCCAAAAATCCTACTAGCACAGATACGCAGTATTTT | CSAKNPTSTDTQYF
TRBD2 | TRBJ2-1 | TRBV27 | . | TGTGCCAGCAGGATTAGCGGGATTAGGGATGAGCAGTTCTTC | CASRISGIRDEQFF